Listed here are 6 T cell receptor beta chains from one sample, sequenced in a study of TIL therapy for anti-PD-1-resistant metastatic lung cancer. Time point here: pre-treatment sample, taken before nivolumab and TIL therapy. Most excised metastases sampled were pleural nodules or supraclavicular lymph nodes. The libraries were made with immunoSEQ v3. The table came from immunoSEQ multiplex PCR; TCRdb's copy has only in-frame clones and leaves some out. The sample has about 6,300 clones, 66% seen once. This sample comprised tumor tissue, obtained at baseline. These receptors came from a person aged 25 to 85 with non-small cell lung cancer.

The CDR3 is CASGQNYGYTF. CDR3 nucleotide sequence: TGCGCCAGCGGACAGAACTATGGCTACACCTTC. This chain connects TRBV5-1 to TRBJ1-2; D is possibly TRBD1 (6 bases). The V and J ends lost 7 bases and 2 bases respectively, with 6 bases between them. The germline V gene has CDR1 SGHRS and CDR2 YFSETQ. The CDR3 totals 11 residues.

Notes on this clone: Germline and junction disagree at one end, which may indicate a read error. The chain joins TRBV30 to TRBJ2-5; weak D call: TRBD2 (5 bases). Germline-derived CDR1 and CDR2 are GTSNPN and SVGIG (reference sequence). The CDR3 contains 11 residues. CDR3 nucleotides: TGTTCCTGGAGGAGCAAAGAGACCCAGTACTTC. It is translated as CSWRSKETQYF.

The rearrangement uses TRBV5-1 and TRBJ2-5, with 12 bases matching TRBD1. CDR3 length: 16 amino acids. Germline lookup yields CDR1 SGHRS and CDR2 YFSETQ. J lost 5 bases, V lost 3 bases, and 8 bases had no gene match. The CDR3 reads CASSSAGTGGLETQYF. DNA for the CDR3: TGCGCCAGCAGCTCAGCCGGGACAGGGGGCTTGGAGACCCAGTACTTC.

This chain joins TRBV5-1 and TRBJ1-2; D is unclear. Germline V gives CDR1 SGHRS, CDR2 YFSETQ. The CDR3 is made up of 15 amino acids. With 4 bases removed from V and 0 bases from J, the gap between germline ends came to 13 bases. CDR3 bases: TGCGCCAGCAGCCTTCAACCCGGGACTAACTATGGCTACACCTTC. Protein product: CASSLQPGTNYGYTF.

The chain has TRBV11-3 and TRBJ2-1; TRBD1 matches 7 bases. The CDR3 runs to 13 residues. Germline loops: CDR1 SGHNT, CDR2 YENEEA. J gave up 8 bases and V 8 bases, and 9 bases lay outside the gene matches. CDR3 sequence: CASAKGALDEQFF. As DNA, the CDR3 is TGTGCCAGCGCAAAGGGGGCGCTGGATGAGCAGTTCTTC.

The chain carries TRBV29-1 and TRBJ2-7, with 10 bases fitting TRBD2. The CDR3 sequence is 14 residues long. The V and J ends lost 6 bases and 3 bases, in that order; junction bases with no gene match: 8. The germline gives CDR1 SQVTM, CDR2 ANQGSEA. CDR3 coding DNA: TGCAGCGTCTCCCCTAGCGGGAGTCTCTACGAGCAGTACTTC. Translated: CSVSPSGSLYEQYF.